This TCR beta chain was retrieved from a study of a mutant IDH1 vaccine in newly diagnosed glioma. About the research overall: Therapy received beforehand was radiotherapy, temozolomide, or both, with most patients given both.

Time point indicated: baseline, week 1 (first vaccination visit). The treatment denotes: pre-vaccination baseline after standard-of-care therapy. The study enrolled donors with new WHO grade 3 or 4 IDH1-mutant, ATRX-lost astrocytomas. The germline V gene encodes CDR1 LNHDA and CDR2 SQIVND (reference sequence). The ends were cut back, 1 base at V and 8 bases at J, with 17 bases in the middle. The length of the CDR3 is 15 residues. Sequenced by immunoSEQ multiplex PCR; TCRdb stores in-frame clones only, minus some. The sample consists of tens of thousands of clones, 93% of them appearing once. Sequenced material: PBMCs, taken from a glioma patient treated with radiotherapy, temozolomide or both. The rearrangement links TRBV19 to TRBJ1-1, with unresolved D. The sequence was obtained from a man in his forties with glioma. The CDR3 loop reads CASSIGSDPPREAFF. CDR3 nucleotide sequence: TGTGCCAGTAGTATAGGGTCCGATCCCCCACGGGAAGCTTTCTTT.